Following are 25 T cell receptor beta chains from one sample sequenced in a study of shared clonotypes between healthy human individuals. Data came from immunoSEQ multiplex PCR; TCRdb stores just in-frame clones and leaves some out. This sample has approximately 2.1 million clones, with roughly 93% found just once. The sample comprised naive CD4+ T cells from PBMCs. Subset in this sample: CD45RA+ positively selected. The origin of the receptors is a man aged 18 to 30 in good health. Some clones in this sample may be carry-over from other donors' samples.

This chain links TRBV11-3 with TRBJ1-1; no firm D call. CDR3 length equals 15 residues. Looked up from germline, CDR1 is SGHNT and CDR2 is YENEEA. Trimming took off 1 base at V and 0 bases at J, with 9 bases between the two ends. CDR3 DNA: TGTGCCAGCAGCTTAGCCGCAGCCATGAACACTGAAGCTTTCTTT. Residues: CASSLAAAMNTEAFF.

V usage is TRBV6-1 and J usage is TRBJ1-3, with D unclear. The CDR3 is made up of 13 amino acids. Germline V CDR1 and CDR2: MNHNS, SASEGT. Trimming removed 4 bases at V and 1 base at J, with 5 bases between. Written as DNA, the CDR3 is TGTGCCAGCAGTGTAGGGTCTGGAAACACCATATATTTT. This codes for CASSVGSGNTIYF.

This chain links TRBV7-3 with TRBJ2-5; possible D gene TRBD1, 5 bases. Deletions cut 5 bases from V and 1 base from J, with 11 bases between. Germline V gene data show CDR1 as SGHTA and CDR2 as FQGTGA. CDR3 length: 14 residues. CDR3: CASSNGHFQETQYF. CDR3 DNA: TGTGCCAGCAGCAACGGACACTTCCAAGAGACCCAGTACTTC.

This clone was seen just once. The same CDR3 arises from other DNA sequences in this sample as well. The chain has TRBV11-3 and TRBJ2-3; no reliable D call. Trimming shortened V by 1 base and J by 4 bases, and 3 bases separated the two germline ends. The length of the CDR3 is 12 residues. Looked up from germline, CDR1 is SGHNT and CDR2 is YENEEA. This CDR3 reads CASSLGADTQYF. CDR3 in DNA: TGTGCCAGCAGCTTAGGCGCAGATACGCAGTATTTT.

The CDR3 bases are TGTGCCAGCAGCCCGTGGACAGGGTACAATGAGCAGTTCTTC. Translated: CASSPWTGYNEQFF. The chain links TRBV7-9 to TRBJ2-1; 8 nucleotides agree with TRBD1. Trimming at V came to 5 bases and at J to 4 bases, leaving 4 bases not matched to a gene. The CDR3 spans 14 residues. CDR1 is SEHNR, CDR2 FQNEAQ, per germline (reference sequence). The whole variable domain, remainder taken from reference TRBV7-9 and TRBJ2-1, is DTGVSQNPRHKITKRGQNVTFRCDPISEHNRLYWYRQTLGQGPEFLTYFQNEAQLEKSRLLSDRFSAERPKGSFSTLEIQRTEQGDSAMYLCASSPWTGYNEQFFGPGTRLTVL.

This clone has just one count. Other DNA sequences in this specimen translate into the identical CDR3. The V and J genes are TRBV2 and TRBJ1-3, with 8 bases fitting TRBD1. With 6 bases clipped from V and 3 bases from J, the junction kept 7 bases outside the gene matches. CDR3 length: 15 residues. Germline V gene data show CDR1 as SNHLY and CDR2 as FYNNEI. CDR3 nucleotides: TGTGCCAGCAGGGCTGACAGGGGCGGTGGAAACACCATATATTTT. This encodes CASRADRGGGNTIYF.

This rearrangement joins TRBV6-1 to TRBJ2-3; 7 nucleotides line up with TRBD2. V was pared by 8 bases and J by 2 bases, with 4 bases of the junction left unmatched. This CDR3 is 13 amino acids long. Looked up from germline, CDR1 is MNHNS and CDR2 is SASEGT. The CDR3 DNA is TGTGCCAGCGCCGGGACTACCACAGATACGCAGTATTTT. Protein: CASAGTTTDTQYF.

Points on this clone: The sample contains more than one DNA sequence encoding this CDR3. This rearrangement joins TRBV28 to TRBJ2-7; D is perhaps TRBD2 (6 bases). V was pared by 4 bases and J by 2 bases, with 12 bases between. Germline assignment: CDR1 MDHEN and CDR2 SYDVKM. CDR3 length equals 14 residues. The CDR3 coding sequence is TGTGCCAGCAGTTCCCCTACGGGGGCCTACGAGCAGTACTTC. Its protein product is CASSSPTGAYEQYF.

The V and J genes are TRBV7-3 and TRBJ2-5, with 7 bases that match TRBD2. This CDR3 has 14 amino acids. The ends lost 5 bases at V and 5 bases at J; junction bases unmatched: 8. CDR1 and CDR2 (germline): SGHTA, FQGTGA. The CDR3 region is CASSPSGEGETQYF. CDR3 coding DNA: TGTGCCAGCAGCCCTTCGGGGGAGGGGGAGACCCAGTACTTC.

The chain carries TRBV5-4 and TRBJ2-7; D might be TRBD1 (5 bases). V lost 4 bases and J lost 2, with 13 bases in between. The germline V gene has CDR1 SGHNT and CDR2 YYREEE (reference sequence). This CDR3 has 14 residues. This chain's CDR3 is CASSPSGSAYEQYF. DNA for the CDR3: TGTGCCAGCAGCCCCTCAGGGTCGGCCTACGAGCAGTACTTC.

With regard to this clone: At one boundary the junction diverges from the germline segment, which might be a read error. The J gene is TRBJ1-2, the V gene TRBV6-1; D is ambiguous. The germline V gene has CDR1 MNHNS and CDR2 SASEGT. The CDR3 extends over 14 amino acids. CDR3 DNA: TGTGCCAACAGTGAAGCGTTCGGGGTCTATGGCTACACCTTC. Protein sequence: CANSEAFGVYGYTF.

This clone was detected once. The V and J genes are TRBV11-2 and TRBJ2-7; 8 nucleotides align to TRBD1. The germline V gene has CDR1 SGHAT and CDR2 FQNNGV. Losses at the gene ends were 5 bases for V and 2 bases for J; bases not matched to a gene: 5. The CDR3 runs 14 residues. The CDR3 region has the DNA TGTGCCAGCAGCGAGGGACAGGCCCCCTACGAGCAGTACTTC. Amino acid sequence: CASSEGQAPYEQYF.

This clone was detected once. The rearrangement links TRBV6-1 to TRBJ1-2; 7 bases match TRBD1. In germline, CDR1 is MNHNS, CDR2 SASEGT. The CDR3 totals 14 residues. With 4 bases clipped from V and 8 bases from J, the junction kept 10 bases outside the gene matches. CDR3 region: CASSANRGFNGYTF. CDR3 sequence (DNA): TGTGCCAGCAGTGCAAACAGGGGTTTCAACGGCTACACCTTC.

The rearrangement joins TRBV4-1 to TRBJ2-2, with 10 bases aligning to TRBD2. The J segment lost 4 bases and the V segment lost 0 bases, leaving 8 bases of the junction unmatched. This CDR3 contains 18 residues. Germline V gene sequence: CDR1 MGHRA, CDR2 YSYEKL. The CDR3 DNA reads TGCGCCAGCAGCCAAGAAGCCCTTCTAGCGGGAGCCACCGGGGAGCTGTTTTTT. This translates into CASSQEALLAGATGELFF.

The chain is built from TRBV28 and TRBJ2-5; TRBD1 or TRBD2 may be the D gene (6 bases each). The CDR3 runs to 14 residues. The germline V and J ends were trimmed by 3 bases and 4 bases, with 12 bases remaining between them. The germline CDR1 and CDR2 sequences are MDHEN and SYDVKM. This CDR3 is CASSLLGGSETQYF. Here the CDR3 DNA reads TGTGCCAGCAGTTTGTTAGGGGGGTCAGAGACCCAGTACTTC.

CDR3 sequence: CASSWRDYNNEQFF. DNA of the CDR3: TGTGCCAGCAGCTGGCGGGACTACAACAATGAGCAGTTCTTC. V usage is TRBV5-6 and J usage is TRBJ2-1, with 7 bases identical to TRBD2. The CDR3 length is 14 residues. Germline lookup yields CDR1 SGHDT and CDR2 YYEEEE. After removal of 3 bases from V and 5 bases from J, the junction contained 5 bases not matched to a gene.

The chain joins TRBV28 to TRBJ1-1; D is unclear. With 2 bases removed from V and 10 bases from J, the gap between germline ends came to 8 bases. The CDR3 is 11 residues long. Germline V gene data show CDR1 as MDHEN and CDR2 as SYDVKM. The CDR3 nucleotides read TGTGCCAGCAGTTTAGGACGCCGAGCTTTCTTT. It translates to CASSLGRRAFF. The variable domain in full, completed from reference TRBV28 and TRBJ1-1, reads DVKVTQSSRYLVKRTGEKVFLECVQDMDHENMFWYRQDPGLGLRLIYFSYDVKMKEKGDIPEGYSVSREKKERFSLILESASTNQTSMYLCASSLGRRAFFGQGTRLTVV.

This sequence joins TRBV29-1 and TRBJ2-3, with 7 positions matching TRBD1. In germline, CDR1 is SQVTM, CDR2 ANQGSEA. This CDR3 comprises 13 residues. V trimming: 6 bases; J trimming: 4 bases; junction bases outside the gene matches: 7. The CDR3 loop reads CSVLTGKADTQYF. The CDR3 coding sequence is TGCAGCGTCCTGACAGGGAAGGCAGATACGCAGTATTTT.

The chain links TRBV5-1 to TRBJ2-7; possible D gene TRBD1, 6 bases. Germline CDR1 reads SGHRS; CDR2 reads YFSETQ. This CDR3 is built from 14 residues. Trimming took 3 bases from V and 2 from J, leaving 12 bases between them. In DNA, the CDR3 is TGCGCCAGCAGCTCCGTGACAGGCCCCTACGAGCAGTACTTC. Translation: CASSSVTGPYEQYF.

This clone appeared a single time. The sample contains more than one DNA sequence encoding this CDR3. The V call is TRBV18, the J call TRBJ1-1; D is ambiguous. V was shortened by 0 bases and J by 0 bases, with 5 bases between the two germline ends. This CDR3 contains 14 residues. Germline values: CDR1 KGHSH, CDR2 LQKENI. CDR3 in amino acids: CASSPPGLNTEAFF. The CDR3 region has the DNA TGTGCCAGCTCACCACCAGGGCTGAACACTGAAGCTTTCTTT.

V is TRBV27 and J is TRBJ2-1; either TRBD1 or TRBD2 may fit D (5 bases each). CDR1 MNHEY and CDR2 SMNVEV come from the germline V gene (reference sequence). CDR3 size: 15 residues. With 3 bases removed from V and 2 bases from J, the gap between germline ends came to 11 bases. The CDR3 bases are TGTGCCAGCAGTTTGGGGCGGGCCACCTACAATGAGCAGTTCTTC. Protein: CASSLGRATYNEQFF.

This chain connects TRBV18 to TRBJ2-7; D is perhaps TRBD1 or TRBD2 (5 bases each). CDR1 and CDR2 from the germline V gene are KGHSH and LQKENI. The V end lost 4 bases, the J end lost 3 bases, and 19 bases lay between the germline ends. The CDR3 extends over 16 amino acids. The CDR3 here is CASSQPWGNIDYEQYF. DNA of the CDR3: TGTGCCAGCTCACAACCGTGGGGGAATATAGACTACGAGCAGTACTTC.

Regarding this clone: Other DNA sequences in the sample encode the same CDR3. The rearrangement uses TRBV28 and TRBJ2-2; D gene ambiguous. CDR1 MDHEN and CDR2 SYDVKM come from the germline V gene. The CDR3 contains 13 residues. Trimming took off 2 bases at V and 6 bases at J, with 7 bases between the two ends. The CDR3 protein is CASSLQGPGELFF. CDR3 DNA: TGTGCCAGCAGTTTACAAGGTCCCGGGGAGCTGTTTTTT.

The chain is built from TRBV2 and TRBJ2-1; TRBD2 matches at 7 bases. CDR3 length equals 13 residues. The germline V gene has CDR1 SNHLY and CDR2 FYNNEI. V shed 8 bases and J 8 bases; nucleotides not matched to a gene: 9. The CDR3 nucleotides read TGTGCCAGCGGGGGGGACCCCGGCGATGAGCAGTTCTTC. Translated, it gives CASGGDPGDEQFF.

The V call is TRBV5-4, the J call TRBJ2-2; tentative D call: TRBD2 (6 bases). The germline CDR1 and CDR2 sequences are SGHNT and YYREEE (reference sequence). There are 11 residues in the CDR3. Trimming removed 4 bases from V and 9 bases from J, with 7 bases in between. CDR3 in DNA: TGTGCCAGCAGCGGGGGGAGGGAGCTGTTTTTT. Its protein is CASSGGRELFF. The full variable domain, with the rest looked up from reference TRBV5-4 and TRBJ2-2, is ETGVTQSPTHLIKTRGQQVTLRCSSQSGHNTVSWYQQALGQGPQFIFQYYREEENGRGNFPPRFSGLQFPNYSSELNVNALELDDSALYLCASSGGRELFFGEGSRLTVL.